Listed here are 20 T cell receptor beta chains from one sample, sequenced in a study of blood T cell repertoires in COVID-19. The data were produced by immunoSEQ multiplex PCR, yet TCRdb's version contains in-frame clones alone and is incomplete. The sample records about 71,000 clones, about 87% being singletons. The sequencing sample was made of peripheral blood. These receptors all stem from a human donor in a cohort sampled during active COVID-19.

The V and J genes are TRBV19 and TRBJ2-7; tentatively, D is TRBD2 (6 bases). There are 15 residues in the CDR3. Germline assignment: CDR1 LNHDA and CDR2 SQIVND (reference sequence). Between the trimmed V and J ends, which lost 5 bases and 2 bases, there was a span of 16 bases. CDR3 residues: CASSPGTVKAYEQYF. In DNA form, the CDR3 reads TGTGCCAGTAGTCCTGGGACTGTGAAGGCCTACGAGCAGTACTTC.

This clone showed up just a few times. CDR3 protein: CASSLIGRGSTDTQYF. CDR3 sequence (DNA): TGTGCCAGCAGCTTAATCGGCAGGGGTTCCACAGATACGCAGTATTTT. The rearrangement links TRBV7-3 to TRBJ2-3; the D gene is possibly TRBD1 (6 bases). Trimming stripped 1 base from V and 2 bases from J, with 13 bases between. The length of the CDR3 is 16 residues. Germline V gene data show CDR1 as SGHTA and CDR2 as FQGTGA.

This clone was seen only once. V is TRBV19 and J is TRBJ2-1; 10 positions match TRBD2. The junction had 24 bases not matched to a gene; V was cut back by 8 bases and J by 8 bases. The V gene's germline CDR1 is LNHDA and CDR2 SQIVND (reference sequence). The CDR3 spans 19 residues. The CDR3 sequence: CASGPGLASRLWVGDEQFF. The CDR3, as DNA: TGTGCCAGTGGTCCGGGACTAGCGTCGCGACTCTGGGTTGGTGATGAGCAGTTCTTC.

The chain employs TRBV5-1 and TRBJ1-1; D possibly corresponds to TRBD1 (6 bases). The V gene's germline CDR1 is SGHRS and CDR2 YFSETQ. CDR3 length equals 16 residues. V dropped 0 bases and J dropped 2 bases, with 14 bases sitting between them. CDR3 sequence (DNA): TGCGCCAGCAGCTTGGGTACAGGGTCATCTAACACTGAAGCTTTCTTT. It encodes CASSLGTGSSNTEAFF.

CDR3 sequence: CASSGARDSYEQYF. CDR3 DNA sequence: TGTGCCAGCAGCGGCGCCAGGGACTCCTACGAGCAGTACTTC. The V and J genes are TRBV7-2 and TRBJ2-7, with D possibly matching TRBD1 (5 bases). This CDR3 is built from 14 residues. Germline CDR1 and CDR2: SGHTA and FQGNSA. The germline V and J ends were trimmed by 5 bases and 0 bases, with 11 bases remaining between them. The full variable domain, its missing parts supplied by reference TRBV7-2 and TRBJ2-7, is GAGVSQSPSNKVTEKGKDVELRCDPISGHTALYWYRQSLGQGLEFLIYFQGNSAPDKSGLPSDRFSAERTGGSVSTLTIQRTQQEDSAVYLCASSGARDSYEQYFGPGTRLTVT.

This clone was seen a handful of times. The V call is TRBV19, the J call TRBJ1-3; 7 bases line up with TRBD1. With V trimmed by 6 bases and J by 1 base, 3 bases remained unmatched. Per germline, CDR1 LNHDA and CDR2 SQIVND (reference sequence). This CDR3 has 14 amino acids. DNA of the CDR3: TGTGCCAGTAGCCCGACAGGGTCTGGAAACACCATATATTTT. Amino acid sequence: CASSPTGSGNTIYF.

The V gene is TRBV18, the J gene TRBJ1-5; D gene unclear. This CDR3 region has 16 residues. V dropped 4 bases and J dropped 0 bases, with 13 bases sitting between them. CDR1 is KGHSH, CDR2 LQKENI, per germline. Written as DNA, the CDR3 is TGTGCCAGCTCACAGGAAGCGGGATTTAGCAATCAGCCCCAGCATTTT. Protein sequence: CASSQEAGFSNQPQHF. The whole variable domain, remainder taken from reference TRBV18 and TRBJ1-5, is NAGVMQNPRHLVRRRGQEARLRCSPMKGHSHVYWYRQLPEEGLKFMVYLQKENIIDESGMPKERFSAEFPKEGPSILRIQQVVRGDSAAYFCASSQEAGFSNQPQHFGDGTRLSIL.

This chain joins TRBV7-9 and TRBJ1-4; D is uncertain. V lost 5 bases to trimming and J lost 5 bases, with 15 bases between them. From germline, CDR1 is SEHNR and CDR2 FQNEAQ (reference sequence). This CDR3 region has 15 residues. The chain's CDR3 is CASSLLDLGNEKLFF. The CDR3 coding sequence is TGTGCCAGCAGCCTACTGGACTTAGGGAATGAAAAACTGTTTTTT.

This chain links TRBV3-1 (or the pseudogene TRBV3-2) with TRBJ2-2; 9 positions agree with TRBD1. The germline V gene encodes CDR1 LGHDT and CDR2 YNNKEL (reference sequence). Trimming at V came to 2 bases and at J to 3 bases, leaving 4 bases not matched to a gene. This CDR3 is 16 amino acids long. The CDR3 bases are TGTGCCAGCAGCCAACCCGGGACAGGGCACACCGGGGAGCTGTTTTTT. It specifies CASSQPGTGHTGELFF.

This clone was seen only once. The rearrangement links TRBV6-6 to TRBJ1-5; 8 nucleotides line up with TRBD1. From germline, CDR1 is MNHNY and CDR2 SVGAGI (reference sequence). The CDR3 loop spans 13 amino acids. With V trimmed by 8 bases and J by 6 bases, 6 bases remained unmatched. The CDR3 DNA sequence: TGTGCCAGCTCTCCAGGGGGCACTCAGCCCCAGCATTTT. It encodes CASSPGGTQPQHF.

The chain links TRBV5-6 to TRBJ1-2, with TRBD1 matching 8 bases. After removal of 5 bases from V and 8 bases from J, the junction contained 8 bases not matched to a gene. Germline V gene lookup returns CDR1 SGHDT and CDR2 YYEEEE. The CDR3 contains 13 residues. Here the CDR3 DNA reads TGTGCCAGCAGTGGGCGGACAGGGAGGGGCTACACCTTC. Its protein product is CASSGRTGRGYTF.

The genes are TRBV30 and TRBJ1-1; D uncertain. The CDR3 has 13 residues. Per germline, CDR1 GTSNPN and CDR2 SVGIG (reference sequence). Trimming shortened V by 4 bases and J by 1 base, and 10 bases separated the two germline ends. CDR3 in DNA: TGTGCCTGGACGGAGGTTCAGAACACTGAAGCTTTCTTT. Translation: CAWTEVQNTEAFF.

This clone was seen just once. The V and J genes are TRBV9 and TRBJ1-4, with D perhaps TRBD1 (6 bases). Trimming shortened V by 0 bases and J by 0 bases, and 9 bases separated the two germline ends. Per the germline V gene, CDR1 is SGDLS and CDR2 is YYNGEE. The CDR3 runs 16 residues. The CDR3 region has the DNA TGTGCCAGCAGCGTAGAGGGGGGGGCAACTAATGAAAAACTGTTTTTT. The encoded protein is CASSVEGGATNEKLFF.

This clone was seen only once. V usage is TRBV9 and J usage is TRBJ2-3, with D possibly TRBD1 on 6 matching bases. This CDR3 contains 14 residues. Germline loops: CDR1 SGDLS, CDR2 YYNGEE. The V end lost 2 bases, the J end lost 5 bases, and 12 bases lay between the germline ends. CDR3 sequence (DNA): TGTGCCAGCAGCGTTACAGGGTATATAGATACGCAGTATTTT. This codes for CASSVTGYIDTQYF. The complete variable domain, with remaining parts taken from reference TRBV9 and TRBJ2-3, reads DSGVTQTPKHLITATGQRVTLRCSPRSGDLSVYWYQQSLDQGLQFLIQYYNGEERAKGNILERFSAQQFPDLHSELNLSSLELGDSALYFCASSVTGYIDTQYFGPGTRLTVL.

This clone was seen ten or more times. The genes are TRBV27 and TRBJ1-5; D is perhaps TRBD1 (6 bases). Germline CDR1 reads MNHEY; CDR2 reads SMNVEV (reference sequence). V dropped 6 bases and J dropped 6 bases, with 21 bases sitting between them. The CDR3 extends over 16 amino acids. The CDR3 DNA follows: TGTGCCAGCAGGCCCCTCACAGGGAACGGGGTTCAGCCCCAGCATTTT. This gives the protein CASRPLTGNGVQPQHF.

The chain is built from TRBV2 and TRBJ1-1, with D uncertain. Between the trimmed V and J ends, which lost 3 bases and 3 bases, there was a span of 5 bases. Per the germline V gene, CDR1 is SNHLY and CDR2 is FYNNEI. This CDR3 has 12 residues. The DNA for the CDR3 is TGTGCCAGCAGTGACCATTACACTGAAGCTTTCTTT. Its translation: CASSDHYTEAFF.

The rearrangement joins TRBV6-5 to TRBJ1-2; TRBD1 is a possible D gene (5 bases). V was trimmed by 6 bases and J by 2 bases, leaving 10 bases between them. The CDR3 is 13 residues long. The germline CDR1 and CDR2 sequences are MNHEY and SVGAGI. In DNA form, the CDR3 reads TGTGCCAGCAGGACCCGGGGGAACTATGGCTACACCTTC. It encodes CASRTRGNYGYTF.

V and J are TRBV10-3 and TRBJ1-5; 11 positions agree with TRBD1. The germline V gene encodes CDR1 ENHRY and CDR2 SYGVKD. V was clipped by 4 bases and J by 5 bases; unmatched bases: 4. The CDR3 is 15 residues long. The CDR3 nucleotides read TGTGCCATCAGTGTTGGACAGGGGGCGGATCAGCCCCAGCATTTT. This gives the protein CAISVGQGADQPQHF.

This rearrangement joins TRBV18 to TRBJ2-2; 9 nucleotides agree with TRBD2. Germline CDR1 is KGHSH and CDR2 is LQKENI. V gave up 3 bases and J gave up 7 bases; unmatched junction bases: 3. CDR3 length: 14 residues. For the CDR3, the DNA is TGTGCCAGCTCACCTTCGACTAGCGGCGGGGAGCTGTTTTTT. Translating it yields CASSPSTSGGELFF.

The chain has TRBV3-1 (or the pseudogene TRBV3-2) and TRBJ2-1, with 7 bases that match TRBD2. The CDR3 contains 11 residues. CDR1 and CDR2 from the germline V gene are LGHDT and YNNKEL (reference sequence). V lost 10 bases to trimming and J lost 7 bases; unmatched junction nucleotides: 4. CDR3 protein: CATGRRNEQFF. Written as DNA, the CDR3 is TGTGCCACCGGGAGGAGGAATGAGCAGTTCTTC.